The 7 T cell receptor beta chains listed next were all sequenced from one sample in a study of T cell responses to AZD1222 COVID-19 vaccine. The method was immunoSEQ multiplex PCR; TCRdb's version includes in-frame clones alone and lacks a portion of them. The profile covers about 130,000 clones, with 92% appearing a single time and 1.5% to 2% taken by the ten largest. Sequenced here: peripheral blood, sampled on day 0 of AZD1222 vaccination. Receptors originate from an adult in good health.

The gene calls are TRBV18 and TRBJ1-6; no clear D gene. CDR1 and CDR2 (germline): KGHSH, LQKENI. V was trimmed by 2 bases and J by 7 bases, leaving 6 bases between them. The CDR3 totals 13 residues. The CDR3 coding sequence is TGTGCCAGCTCACCAGGGAACAATTCACCCCTCCACTTT. Its protein product is CASSPGNNSPLHF.

This clone was recorded a few times. This sequence joins TRBV28 and TRBJ1-1; tentatively, D is TRBD1 (5 bases). This CDR3 contains 17 residues. V lost 7 bases and J lost 0, with 21 bases in between. Germline-derived CDR1 and CDR2 are MDHEN and SYDVKM. Here the CDR3 DNA reads TGTGCCAGCATGGGTTTCCTAACCGGGACGTTGAACACTGAAGCTTTCTTT. This codes for CASMGFLTGTLNTEAFF. Using reference TRBV28 and TRBJ1-1 for the parts outside the CDR3, the full variable domain is DVKVTQSSRYLVKRTGEKVFLECVQDMDHENMFWYRQDPGLGLRLIYFSYDVKMKEKGDIPEGYSVSREKKERFSLILESASTNQTSMYLCASMGFLTGTLNTEAFFGQGTRLTVV.

The chain links TRBV4-2 to TRBJ1-2; maybe TRBD1 (5 bases). Germline CDR1 LGHNA, CDR2 YNFKEQ. The CDR3 has 14 amino acids. V was pared by 2 bases and J by 6 bases, with 13 bases between. The DNA of the CDR3 is TGTGCCAGCAGCCAATTGACAGACACACATGGCTACACCTTC. It is translated as CASSQLTDTHGYTF.

This chain connects TRBV7-9 to TRBJ1-4, with D possibly TRBD1 on 5 matching bases. CDR3 length equals 12 residues. The germline CDR1 and CDR2 sequences are SEHNR and FQNEAQ (reference sequence). With 5 bases removed from V and 11 bases from J, the gap between germline ends came to 12 bases. CDR3 loop: CASSDNRDKLFF. CDR3 coding DNA: TGTGCCAGCAGCGACAATCGGGACAAACTGTTTTTT.

The chain uses TRBV5-1 and TRBJ1-1; D is possibly TRBD1 (5 bases). The CDR3 sequence is 13 residues long. Germline-derived CDR1 and CDR2 are SGHRS and YFSETQ. V lost 0 bases to trimming and J lost 4 bases, with 7 bases between them. DNA of the CDR3: TGCGCCAGCAGCTTGGAGGGGCCCACTGAAGCTTTCTTT. Encoded protein: CASSLEGPTEAFF.

This clone has a single count. V usage is TRBV6-6 and J usage is TRBJ1-1, with 8 bases fitting TRBD1. Germline V gives CDR1 MNHNY, CDR2 SVGAGI (reference sequence). The V segment lost 2 bases and the J segment 3 bases; nucleotides outside the gene matches: 8. The CDR3 spans 16 residues. Written as DNA, the CDR3 is TGTGCCAGCAGTTACAGGGTAGGACAGGGTGACACTGAAGCTTTCTTT. Translation: CASSYRVGQGDTEAFF.

V usage is TRBV7-9 and J usage is TRBJ2-3; TRBD1 matches 7 bases. The CDR3 is 15 residues long. Germline lookup yields CDR1 SEHNR and CDR2 FQNEAQ (reference sequence). The junction had 4 bases not matched to a gene; V was cut back by 3 bases and J by 1 base. Written as DNA, the CDR3 is TGTGCCAGCAGCTTCGACGGGACAGGCACAGATACGCAGTATTTT. Encoded protein: CASSFDGTGTDTQYF.